This TCR beta chain stems from a study of beta chain features in type 1 diabetes. Looking at the study overall: Sorted cells, some 110 million in number, were examined across all samples.

The CDR3 extends over 14 amino acids. The ends were cut back, 2 bases at V and 7 bases at J, with 12 bases in the middle. Germline V gene sequence: CDR1 SGHTA, CDR2 FQGNSA. Sequencing targeted expressed TCRB transcripts, as all isolated RNA had been reverse transcribed. Data came from immunoSEQ multiplex PCR; TCRdb stores just in-frame clones and leaves some out. The data hold hundreds of thousands of clones, with 30% observed a single time. This chain joins TRBV7-2 and TRBJ2-1; D remains ambiguous. Sequencing was performed on naive CD4+ T cells from blood. The sequence was obtained from a man younger than 35 in good health. In DNA, the CDR3 is TGTGCCAGCAGCTTACTAGTTTTTGGGAATGAGCAGTTCTTC. This gives the protein CASSLLVFGNEQFF.